The present T cell receptor beta chain was sequenced within a study of Ad26.COV2.S vaccination and SARS-CoV-2 variants. Study-wide points: While placebo recipients had lower spike-specific TCR breadth, vaccine recipients had more.

Details on this clone: Antigen specificity is unknown.

Clones were read by immunoSEQ multiplex PCR, and TCRdb kept only the in-frame ones, dropping some. The table records 300,000 to 400,000 clones, under 90% of them present only once. Treatment indicated: over 15 received Ad26.COV2.S at low or high dose, single or two shots; about five received placebo; per-sample allocation not given. At day 63 after the first vaccine or placebo injection, samples were drawn. This TCR was recovered from a person aged 18-60 years who received the Ad26.COV2.S COVID-19 vaccine or a placebo. Sequenced here: peripheral blood, sampled in a trial of Ad26.COV2.S vaccine versus placebo.

CDR3 in DNA: TGTGCCAGCAGCTTAATGACTAGCGGGACCACCGGGGAGCTGTTTTTT. As protein: CASSLMTSGTTGELFF. The chain has TRBV7-9 and TRBJ2-2; TRBD2 agrees at 11 bases. The CDR3 has 16 residues. The V segment lost 2 bases and the J segment 4 bases; nucleotides outside the gene matches: 3. Germline-derived CDR1 and CDR2 are SEHNR and FQNEAQ (reference sequence).